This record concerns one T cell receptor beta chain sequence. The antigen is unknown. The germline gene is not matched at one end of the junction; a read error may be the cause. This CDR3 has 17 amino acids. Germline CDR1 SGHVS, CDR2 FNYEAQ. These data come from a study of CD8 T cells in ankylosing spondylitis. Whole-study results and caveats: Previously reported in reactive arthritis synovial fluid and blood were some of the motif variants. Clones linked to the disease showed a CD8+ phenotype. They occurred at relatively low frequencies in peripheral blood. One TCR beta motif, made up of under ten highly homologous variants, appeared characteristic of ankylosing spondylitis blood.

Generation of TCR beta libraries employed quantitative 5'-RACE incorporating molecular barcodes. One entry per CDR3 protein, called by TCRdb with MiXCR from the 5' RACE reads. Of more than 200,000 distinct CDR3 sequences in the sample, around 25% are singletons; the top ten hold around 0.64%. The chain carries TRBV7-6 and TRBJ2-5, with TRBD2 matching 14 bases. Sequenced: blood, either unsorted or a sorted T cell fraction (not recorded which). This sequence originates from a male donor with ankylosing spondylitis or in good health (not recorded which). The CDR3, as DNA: TGTGCCACCAGCTCAGGACTAGCGGGGGGCCTAAGAGAGACCCAGTACTTC. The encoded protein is CATSSGLAGGLRETQYF.